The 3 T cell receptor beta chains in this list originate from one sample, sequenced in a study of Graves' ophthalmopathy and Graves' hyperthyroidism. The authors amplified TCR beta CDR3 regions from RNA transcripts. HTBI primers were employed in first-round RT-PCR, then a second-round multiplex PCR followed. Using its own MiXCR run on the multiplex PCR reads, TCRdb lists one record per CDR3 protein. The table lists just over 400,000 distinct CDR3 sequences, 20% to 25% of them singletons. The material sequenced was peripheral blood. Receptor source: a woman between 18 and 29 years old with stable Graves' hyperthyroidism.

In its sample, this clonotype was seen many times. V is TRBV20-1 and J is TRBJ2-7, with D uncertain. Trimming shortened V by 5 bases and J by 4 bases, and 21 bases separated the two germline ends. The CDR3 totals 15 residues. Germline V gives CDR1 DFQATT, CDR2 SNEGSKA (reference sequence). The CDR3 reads CSAPSSWFGDYEQYF. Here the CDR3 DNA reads TGCAGTGCTCCCTCATCCTGGTTTGGGGATTACGAGCAGTACTTC.

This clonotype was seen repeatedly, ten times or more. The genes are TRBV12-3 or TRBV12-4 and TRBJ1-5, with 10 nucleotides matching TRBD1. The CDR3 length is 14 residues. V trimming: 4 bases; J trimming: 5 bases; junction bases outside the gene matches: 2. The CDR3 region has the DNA TGTGCCAGCAGTTCGGACAGGGGGTATCAGCCCCAGCATTTT. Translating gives CASSSDRGYQPQHF.

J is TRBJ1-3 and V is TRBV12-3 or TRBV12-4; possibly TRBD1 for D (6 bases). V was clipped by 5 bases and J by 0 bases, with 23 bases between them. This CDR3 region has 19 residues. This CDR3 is CASSKTGYERLISGNTIYF. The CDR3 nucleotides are TGTGCCAGCAGTAAGACAGGATATGAACGATTGATCTCTGGAAACACCATATATTTT.